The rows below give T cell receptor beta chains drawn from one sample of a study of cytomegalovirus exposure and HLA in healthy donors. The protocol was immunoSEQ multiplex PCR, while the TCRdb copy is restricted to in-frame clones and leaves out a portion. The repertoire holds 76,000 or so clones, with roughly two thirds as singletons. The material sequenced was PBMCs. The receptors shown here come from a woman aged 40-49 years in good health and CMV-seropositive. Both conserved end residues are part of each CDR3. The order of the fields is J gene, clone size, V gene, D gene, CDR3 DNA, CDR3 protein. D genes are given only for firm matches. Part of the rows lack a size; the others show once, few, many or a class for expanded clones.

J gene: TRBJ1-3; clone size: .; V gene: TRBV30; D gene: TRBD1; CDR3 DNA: TGTGCCTGGGGCCAGGGACAGGGTCCAAACACCATATATTTT; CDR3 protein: CAWGQGQGPNTIYF
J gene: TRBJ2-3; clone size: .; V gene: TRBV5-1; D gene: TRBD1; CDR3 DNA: TGCGCCAGCAGCAGGGGGCACCGGGACATTAACACAGATACGCAGTATTTT; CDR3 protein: CASSRGHRDINTDTQYF
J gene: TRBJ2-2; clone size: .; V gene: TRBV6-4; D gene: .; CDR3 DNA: TGTGCCAGCAGTGACTCTAGCACCGGGGAGCTGTTTTTT; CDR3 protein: CASSDSSTGELFF
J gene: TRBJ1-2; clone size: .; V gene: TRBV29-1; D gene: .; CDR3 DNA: TGCAGCGTTGTCGGAGAGGCTGGCTACACCTTC; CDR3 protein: CSVVGEAGYTF
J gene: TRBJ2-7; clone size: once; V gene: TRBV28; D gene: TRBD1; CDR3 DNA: TGTGCCAGCAGTTACAGGGGGCCTCCCTACGAGCAGTACTTC; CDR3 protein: CASSYRGPPYEQYF
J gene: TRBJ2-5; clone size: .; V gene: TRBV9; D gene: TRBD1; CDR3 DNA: TGTGCCAGCAGCGTAAGCTCCAGGGGGGAGACCCAGTACTTC; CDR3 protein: CASSVSSRGETQYF
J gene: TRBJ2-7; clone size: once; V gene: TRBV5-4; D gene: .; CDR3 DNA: TGTGCCAGCAGCTTACAGTTGGGCGAGCAGTACTTC; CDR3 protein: CASSLQLGEQYF
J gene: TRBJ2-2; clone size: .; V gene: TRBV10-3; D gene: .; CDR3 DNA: TGTGCCATCAGTGAGCGGGGTTTTAACACCGGGGAGCTGTTTTTT; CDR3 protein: CAISERGFNTGELFF
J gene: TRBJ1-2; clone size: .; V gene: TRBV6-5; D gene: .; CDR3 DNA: TGTGCCAGCAGGCGGACAGAAGACTATGGCTACACCTTC; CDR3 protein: CASRRTEDYGYTF
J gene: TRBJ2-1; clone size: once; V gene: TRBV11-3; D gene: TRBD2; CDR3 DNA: TGTGCCAGCAGCCCCCCCCGTGGGACTAGCGCATACAATGAGCAGTTCTTC; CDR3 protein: CASSPPRGTSAYNEQFF
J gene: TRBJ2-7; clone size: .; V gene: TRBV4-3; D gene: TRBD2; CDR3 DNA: TGCGCCAGCAGCCCTGGGACTAGCGGTTACGAGCAGTACTTC; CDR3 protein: CASSPGTSGYEQYF
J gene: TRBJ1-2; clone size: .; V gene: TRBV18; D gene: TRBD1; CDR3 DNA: TGTGCCAGCTCGCAACAGGGGAACTATGGCTACACCTTC; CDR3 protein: CASSQQGNYGYTF
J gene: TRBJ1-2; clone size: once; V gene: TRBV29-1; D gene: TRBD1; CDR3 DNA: TGCAGCGTAGAATCCGGGACAGGGAGCCCCTATGGCTACACCTTC; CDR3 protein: CSVESGTGSPYGYTF
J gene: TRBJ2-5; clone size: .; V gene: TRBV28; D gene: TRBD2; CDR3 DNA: TGTGCCAGCAGTTCCGCCGGAAAGCGGGAGTTCGGCCAAGAGACCCAGTACTTC; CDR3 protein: CASSSAGKREFGQETQYF
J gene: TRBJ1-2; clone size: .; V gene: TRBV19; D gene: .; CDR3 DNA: TGTGCCAGTATCGGTGCAGGAAAGGCTATGGTTGGCTACACCTTC; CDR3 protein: CASIGAGKAMVGYTF
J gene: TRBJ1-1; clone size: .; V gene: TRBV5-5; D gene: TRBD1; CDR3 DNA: TGTGCCAGCAGCTTGGCAATCTACAGGGGCAGGAACACTGAAGCTTTCTTT; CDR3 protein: CASSLAIYRGRNTEAFF
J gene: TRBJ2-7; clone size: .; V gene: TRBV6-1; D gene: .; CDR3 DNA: TGTGCCAGCAGAGTACGGCAGGCCCACTACGAGCAGTACTTC; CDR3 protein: CASRVRQAHYEQYF
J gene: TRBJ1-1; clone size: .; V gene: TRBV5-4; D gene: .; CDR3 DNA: TGTGCCAGCAGCGGGGAGCAGGTTAGAGGGAACACTGAAGCTTTCTTT; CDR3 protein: CASSGEQVRGNTEAFF
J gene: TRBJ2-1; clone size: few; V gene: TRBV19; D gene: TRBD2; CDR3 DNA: TGTGCCAGTAGTATAGGGGCTAGCGGGAGGTCTAATGAGCAGTTCTTC; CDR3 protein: CASSIGASGRSNEQFF
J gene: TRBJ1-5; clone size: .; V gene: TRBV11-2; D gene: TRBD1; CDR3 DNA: TGTGCCAGCAGCAGAATGGGACAGGGAAGCAATCAGCCCCAGCATTTT; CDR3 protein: CASSRMGQGSNQPQHF
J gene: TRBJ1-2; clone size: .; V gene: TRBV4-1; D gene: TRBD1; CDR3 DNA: TGCGCCAGCAGCCAATATACAGGGGGTTATGGCTACACCTTC; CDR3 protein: CASSQYTGGYGYTF
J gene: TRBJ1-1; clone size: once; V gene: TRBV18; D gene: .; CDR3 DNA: TGTGCCAGCTCACCGCAGGGCACTGAAGCTTTCTTT; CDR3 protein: CASSPQGTEAFF
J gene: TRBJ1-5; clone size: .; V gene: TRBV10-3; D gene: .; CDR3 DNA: TGTGCCATCAGTGGAACAGGGAATAGCCAGCCCCAGCATTTT; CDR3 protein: CAISGTGNSQPQHF
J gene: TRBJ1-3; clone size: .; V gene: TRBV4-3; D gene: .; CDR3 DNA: TGCGCCAGCAGCCAAGATTTAACCAGGGGTGACACCATATATTTT; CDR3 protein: CASSQDLTRGDTIYF
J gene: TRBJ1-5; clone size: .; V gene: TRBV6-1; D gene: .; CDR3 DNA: TGTGCCAGCAGTGAGACTAGACCCCTCCAGCATTTT; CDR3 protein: CASSETRPLQHF
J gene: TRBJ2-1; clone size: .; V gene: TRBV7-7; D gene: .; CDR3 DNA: TGTGCTAGCAGCTTAGCAGGGGTGCGATCCTACAATGAGCAGTTCTTC; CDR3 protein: CASSLAGVRSYNEQFF
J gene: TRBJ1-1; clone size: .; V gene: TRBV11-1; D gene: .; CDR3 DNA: TGTGCCAGCAGCTTAGGGGGGGGGCCGAACACTGAAGCTTTCTTT; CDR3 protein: CASSLGGGPNTEAFF
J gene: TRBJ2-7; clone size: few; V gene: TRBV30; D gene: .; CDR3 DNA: TGTGCCTGGAGTCCCGGGCTAGCGAGAGCCTACGAGCAGTACTTC; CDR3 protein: CAWSPGLARAYEQYF
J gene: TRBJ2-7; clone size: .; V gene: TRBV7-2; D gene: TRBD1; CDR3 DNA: TGTGCCAGCAGCGCCCGGGACAGGGGTTCCTACGAGCAGTACTTC; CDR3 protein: CASSARDRGSYEQYF
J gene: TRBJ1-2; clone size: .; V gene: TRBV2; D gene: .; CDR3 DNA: TGTGCCAGCAGTGGACAGAGCTATGGCTACACCTTC; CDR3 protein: CASSGQSYGYTF
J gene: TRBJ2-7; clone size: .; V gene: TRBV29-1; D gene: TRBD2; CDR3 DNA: TGCAGCGTTCCTAGCGGGAGTTACTACGAGCAGTACTTC; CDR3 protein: CSVPSGSYYEQYF
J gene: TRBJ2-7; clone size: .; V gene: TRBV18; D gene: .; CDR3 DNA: TGTGCCAGCTCACCCCGGCAGAGGCAGGGTGACACCTACGAGCAGTACTTC; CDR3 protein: CASSPRQRQGDTYEQYF
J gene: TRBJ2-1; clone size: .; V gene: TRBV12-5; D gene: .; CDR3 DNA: TGTGCTAGTGGTTTGAGTCTCGGGTTTGGTGAGCAGTTCTTC; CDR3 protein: CASGLSLGFGEQFF
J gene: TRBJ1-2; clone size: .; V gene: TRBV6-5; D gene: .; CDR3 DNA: TGTGCCAGCAGTTACGGGCAAAGCTATGGCTACACCTTC; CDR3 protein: CASSYGQSYGYTF
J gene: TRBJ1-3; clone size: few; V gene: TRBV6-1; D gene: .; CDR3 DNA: TGTGCCAGCAGGACTGACGCCATCTCTGGAAACACCATATATTTT; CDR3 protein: CASRTDAISGNTIYF
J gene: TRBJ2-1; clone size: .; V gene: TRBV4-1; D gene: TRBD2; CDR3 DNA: TGCGCCAGCAGCCAAGCTAGCGGGAGGGCGGGCAATGAGCAGTTCTTC; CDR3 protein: CASSQASGRAGNEQFF
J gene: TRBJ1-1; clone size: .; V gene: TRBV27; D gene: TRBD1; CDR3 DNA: TGTGCCAGCAGTTTTGCAGGGGGCACGGAGACTGAAGCTTTCTTT; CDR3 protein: CASSFAGGTETEAFF
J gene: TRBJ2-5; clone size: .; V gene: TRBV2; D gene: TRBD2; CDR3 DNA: TGTGCCAGCAGCGGGACTAGCGGGAGGTCAGAGACCCAGTACTTC; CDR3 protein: CASSGTSGRSETQYF
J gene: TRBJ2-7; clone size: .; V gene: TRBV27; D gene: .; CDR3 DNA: TGTGCCAGCGCTGTCCGGGAGCGTCGTTACGAGCAGTACTTC; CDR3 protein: CASAVRERRYEQYF
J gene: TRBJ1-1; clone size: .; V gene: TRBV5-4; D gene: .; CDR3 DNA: TGTGCCAGCAGCTTGGCCAGTACTGAAGCTTTCTTT; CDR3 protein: CASSLASTEAFF
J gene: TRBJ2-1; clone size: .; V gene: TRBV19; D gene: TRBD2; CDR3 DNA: TGTGCCAGTAGTAGGTCACTAGCGGGCTCCTACAATGAGCAGTTCTTC; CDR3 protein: CASSRSLAGSYNEQFF
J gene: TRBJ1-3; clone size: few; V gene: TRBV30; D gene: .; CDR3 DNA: TGTGCCTGTAATACAGACTCTGGAAACACCATATATTTT; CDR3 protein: CACNTDSGNTIYF
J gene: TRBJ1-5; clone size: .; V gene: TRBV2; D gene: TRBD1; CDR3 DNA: TGTGCCAGCAGGGGACAGGGAGGCAATCAGCCCCAGCATTTT; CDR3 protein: CASRGQGGNQPQHF